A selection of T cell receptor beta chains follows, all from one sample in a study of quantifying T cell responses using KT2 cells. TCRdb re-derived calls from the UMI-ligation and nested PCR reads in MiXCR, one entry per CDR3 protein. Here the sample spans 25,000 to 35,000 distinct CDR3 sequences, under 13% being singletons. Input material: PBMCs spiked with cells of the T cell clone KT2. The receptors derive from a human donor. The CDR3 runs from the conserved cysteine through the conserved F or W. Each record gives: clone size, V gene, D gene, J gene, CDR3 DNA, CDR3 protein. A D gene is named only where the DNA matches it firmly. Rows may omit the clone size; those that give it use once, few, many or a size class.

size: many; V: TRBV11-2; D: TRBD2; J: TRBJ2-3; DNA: TGTGCCAGCAGCGAAAGACTAGGGACTAGCGGAAATACGCAGTATTTT; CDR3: CASSERLGTSGNTQYF
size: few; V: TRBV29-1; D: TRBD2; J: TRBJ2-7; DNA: TGCAGCGTTGAAGCGTCAACTAGCGGGAGTCGCGAGCAGTACTTC; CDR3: CSVEASTSGSREQYF
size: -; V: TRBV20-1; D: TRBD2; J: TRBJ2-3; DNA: TGCAGTGCTGAGAAGGGAGGGGTGGCAGATACGCAGTATTTT; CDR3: CSAEKGGVADTQYF
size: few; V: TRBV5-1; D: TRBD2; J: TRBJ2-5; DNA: TGCGCCAGCAGCGCTCTAGCGGGGGAACAAGAGACCCAGTACTTC; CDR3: CASSALAGEQETQYF
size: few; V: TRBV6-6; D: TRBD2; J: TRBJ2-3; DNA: TGTGCCAGCAGTTACTCGAGCCCGGGACTAGCGACAGATACGCAGTATTTT; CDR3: CASSYSSPGLATDTQYF
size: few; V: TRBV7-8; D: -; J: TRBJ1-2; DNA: TGTGCCAGCAGCTTAAGTGGACGGGGGGGATGGTATGGCTACACCTTC; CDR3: CASSLSGRGGWYGYTF
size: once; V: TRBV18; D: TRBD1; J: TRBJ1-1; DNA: TGTGCCAGCTCGGAACAGGGGGCGTCGTTTACTGAAGCTTTCTTT; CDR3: CASSEQGASFTEAFF
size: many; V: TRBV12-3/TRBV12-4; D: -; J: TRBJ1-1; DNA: TGTGCCAGCACCGAGTCGGGGCTGAACACTGAAGCTTTCTTT; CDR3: CASTESGLNTEAFF
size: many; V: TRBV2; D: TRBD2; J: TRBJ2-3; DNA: TGTGCCAGCAGGAAGACTAGCGGGGGGCGCACAGATACGCAGTATTTT; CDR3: CASRKTSGGRTDTQYF
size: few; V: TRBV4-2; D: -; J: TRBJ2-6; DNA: TGTGCCAGCAACCAAGAGTCCGGGGCTGGGGCCAACGTCCTGACTTTC; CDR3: CASNQESGAGANVLTF
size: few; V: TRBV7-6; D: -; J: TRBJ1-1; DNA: TGTGCCAGCAGCTTAAGTCCTAACAGTAGGACTGAAGCTTTCTTT; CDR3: CASSLSPNSRTEAFF
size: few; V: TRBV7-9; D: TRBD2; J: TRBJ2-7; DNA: TGTGCCAGCAGCCCCCCTGGACTAGCGGGAATCGAGCAGTACTTC; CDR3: CASSPPGLAGIEQYF
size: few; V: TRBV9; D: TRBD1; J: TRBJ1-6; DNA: TGTGCCAGCAGCACTCCACAGGGGGCGCGAGCTAATTCACCCCTCCACTTT; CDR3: CASSTPQGARANSPLHF
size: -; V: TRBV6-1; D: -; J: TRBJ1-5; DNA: TGTGCCAGCAGTGCGGCGGGTATCAATCAGCCCCAGCATTTT; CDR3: CASSAAGINQPQHF
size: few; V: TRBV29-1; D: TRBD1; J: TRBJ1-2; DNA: TGCAGCGCCGGGTCCCGGGACAGGGACTGGTCGTCTGGCTACACCTTC; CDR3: CSAGSRDRDWSSGYTF
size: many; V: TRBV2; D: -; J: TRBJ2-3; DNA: TGTGCCAGCAGTGTCGGTAGCGGCACAGATACGCAGTATTTT; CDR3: CASSVGSGTDTQYF
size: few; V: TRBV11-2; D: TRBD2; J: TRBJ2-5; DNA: TGTGCCAGCAGCTTAGATAGGCAGGCCGGGGGGATCCAAGAGACCCAGTACTTC; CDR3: CASSLDRQAGGIQETQYF
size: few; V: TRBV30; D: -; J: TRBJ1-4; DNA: TGTGCCTGGAGTGTAGGTCGTGCGGCGGTAAAACTGTTTTTT; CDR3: CAWSVGRAAVKLFF
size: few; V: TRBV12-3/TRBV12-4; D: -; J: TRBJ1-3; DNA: TGTGCCAGCAGTTTACAGGGTTACTCTGGAAACACCATATATTTT; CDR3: CASSLQGYSGNTIYF
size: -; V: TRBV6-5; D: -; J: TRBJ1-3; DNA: TGTGCCAGTGCAGAAAGGCTCTCTGGAAACACCATATATTTT; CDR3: CASAERLSGNTIYF
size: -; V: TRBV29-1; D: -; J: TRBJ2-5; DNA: TGCAGCGCCCCCTCGTCCCAGGGCCTGGAGACCCAGTACTTC; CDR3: CSAPSSQGLETQYF
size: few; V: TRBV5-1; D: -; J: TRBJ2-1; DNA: TGCGCCAGCAGGTTGGATGGCCAACGAGGGGCCCCGTCCTCCTACAATGAGCAGTTCTTC; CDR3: CASRLDGQRGAPSSYNEQFF
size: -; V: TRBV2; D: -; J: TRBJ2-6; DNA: TGTGCCAGCAGTGAATGGGGAGACACCTCTGGGGCCAACGTCCTGACTTTC; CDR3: CASSEWGDTSGANVLTF